One and the same sample provided the 6 T cell receptor beta chains below, sequenced in a study of shared clonotypes between healthy human individuals. TCRdb's table, derived via immunoSEQ multiplex PCR, lists solely in-frame clones and lacks some. The sample records some 630,000 clones, roughly 70% being singletons. The sequenced sample consisted of memory CD4+ T cells sorted from blood. Subset in this sample: CD45RA-negative fraction. The receptor set was obtained from a woman younger than 45 in good health.

The chain combines TRBV27 with TRBJ1-3, with D possibly TRBD1 on 5 matching bases. The germline V gene has CDR1 MNHEY and CDR2 SMNVEV (reference sequence). Trimming took off 8 bases at V and 0 bases at J, with 17 bases between the two ends. The CDR3 runs 16 residues. CDR3 sequence: CASSSQGGISGNTIYF. CDR3 DNA: TGTGCCAGCTCTTCCCAGGGAGGGATCTCTGGAAACACCATATATTTT.

The V gene is TRBV5-8, the J gene TRBJ2-7; the match to TRBD2 covers 7 bases. The CDR3 runs to 15 residues. Germline CDR1 reads SGHTS; CDR2 reads YDEGEE. The V gene end was trimmed by 1 base and the J gene end by 5 bases; junction bases not matched to a gene: 9. The CDR3 nucleotides are TGTGCCAGCAGCTTGCCGGTCACTCGGGGGGACGAGCAGTACTTC. Amino acids: CASSLPVTRGDEQYF.

The CDR3, as DNA: TGTGCCAGCAGGAACAGGGGGCTCACTGAAGCTTTCTTT. It is translated as CASRNRGLTEAFF. The chain links TRBV6-1 to TRBJ1-1; TRBD1 matches at 9 bases. Trimming took 6 bases from V and 4 from J; bases not matched to a gene: 3. Germline CDR1 reads MNHNS; CDR2 reads SASEGT. The CDR3 spans 13 residues.

The V and J genes are TRBV30 and TRBJ1-3, with 10 bases that match TRBD1. Germline V gene lookup returns CDR1 GTSNPN and CDR2 SVGIG (reference sequence). Trimming took 2 bases from V and 1 from J; bases not matched to a gene: 2. This CDR3 comprises 15 residues. The CDR3 DNA follows: TGTGCCTGGAGTCGACAGGGGGCTTCTGGAAACACCATATATTTT. Residues: CAWSRQGASGNTIYF.

This clone is medium-sized by share. This sequence joins TRBV30 and TRBJ2-1; 12 bases map to TRBD2. This CDR3 contains 15 residues. The germline V gene encodes CDR1 GTSNPN and CDR2 SVGIG (reference sequence). V lost 3 bases, J lost 8 bases, and 8 bases stayed unmatched. CDR3 sequence (DNA): TGTGCCTGGAGCCTGCTAGCGGGAGGGCCGGATGAGCAGTTCTTC. As protein: CAWSLLAGGPDEQFF. Together with reference TRBV30 and TRBJ2-1, the CDR3 gives the full variable domain: SQTIHQWPATLVQPVGSPLSLECTVEGTSNPNLYWYRQAAGRGLQLLFYSVGIGQISSEVPQNLSASRPQDRQFILSSKKLLLSDSGFYLCAWSLLAGGPDEQFFGPGTRLTVL.

The chain employs TRBV11-2 and TRBJ2-7; 7 bases are shared with TRBD1. The CDR3 runs to 14 residues. Trimming cost V 6 bases and J 3 bases; bases outside gene matches: 8. Germline V gene sequence: CDR1 SGHAT, CDR2 FQNNGV. The CDR3, as DNA: TGTGCCAGCAGTCGTGACAGGGAGCGCTACGAGCAGTACTTC. Translated: CASSRDRERYEQYF.